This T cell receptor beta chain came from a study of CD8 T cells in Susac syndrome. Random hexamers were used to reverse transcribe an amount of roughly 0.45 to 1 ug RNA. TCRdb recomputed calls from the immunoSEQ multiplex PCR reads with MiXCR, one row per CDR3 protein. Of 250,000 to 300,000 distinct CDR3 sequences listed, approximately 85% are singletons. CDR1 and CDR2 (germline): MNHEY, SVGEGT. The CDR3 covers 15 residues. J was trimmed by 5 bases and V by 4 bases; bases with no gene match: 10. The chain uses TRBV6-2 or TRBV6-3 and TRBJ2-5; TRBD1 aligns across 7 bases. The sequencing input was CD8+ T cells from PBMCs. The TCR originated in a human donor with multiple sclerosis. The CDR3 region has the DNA TGTGCCAGCAGTTGGACAGGCCTGAGGGAGGAGACCCAGTACTTC. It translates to CASSWTGLREETQYF.